A selection of T cell receptor beta chains follows, all from one sample in a study of shared T cell receptors in the human thymus. This table comes from immunoSEQ multiplex PCR, and its TCRdb copy is limited to in-frame clones, with some not included. The sample has fewer than 700,000 clones, around nine tenths seen once. The data also belong to a second study, concerning human thymus T cells.

The sample was thymocytes. The receptors shown here come from a boy younger than two with a congenital heart defect. Both conserved end residues are part of each CDR3. The D gene is left open where the match is weak. Not all rows give a size; the values are once, few, many and, for expanded clones, a class.

size,J,D,length,V,CDR3,DNA
NA,TRBJ2-7,TRBD2,16,TRBV2,CASRARVSGSGYEQYF,TGTGCCAGCAGGGCCCGGGTTAGCGGGAGCGGATACGAGCAGTACTTC
NA,TRBJ2-7,NA,10,TRBV2,CASRGDEQYF,TGTGCCAGCAGGGGCGACGAGCAGTACTTC
NA,TRBJ1-1,TRBD1,19,TRBV19,CASGQGKAILNVMNTEAFF,TGTGCCAGCGGACAGGGTAAGGCAATCCTTAACGTAATGAACACTGAAGCTTTCTTT
NA,TRBJ2-2,TRBD2,17,TRBV2,CASSERLAGTNTGELFF,TGTGCCAGCAGTGAACGGCTAGCGGGGACTAACACCGGGGAGCTGTTTTTT
NA,TRBJ2-2,NA,16,TRBV7-8,CASSLARGLNTGELFF,TGTGCCAGCAGCTTAGCGCGAGGGCTGAACACCGGGGAGCTGTTTTTT
NA,TRBJ1-1,NA,14,TRBV4-3,CASSLQSSSGEAFF,TGCGCCAGCAGCCTTCAATCTTCCAGCGGGGAAGCTTTCTTT
once,TRBJ1-1,NA,15,TRBV4-3,CASSQETGGHTEAFF,TGCGCCAGCAGCCAAGAAACGGGGGGGCACACTGAAGCTTTCTTT
NA,TRBJ2-7,TRBD1,14,TRBV30,CAWTPGQGSYEQYF,TGTGCCTGGACACCGGGACAGGGTTCCTACGAGCAGTACTTC
NA,TRBJ1-1,NA,13,TRBV5-8,CASSLVRGTEAFF,TGTGCCAGCAGCTTGGTAAGGGGGACTGAAGCTTTCTTT
NA,TRBJ1-3,TRBD1,15,TRBV6-1,CASTRDREQENTIYF,TGTGCCAGCACAAGGGACAGGGAGCAGGAAAACACCATATATTTT
NA,TRBJ2-1,TRBD2,16,TRBV7-2,CASSLRSGRAERGQFF,TGTGCCAGCAGCTTACGAAGCGGGAGGGCCGAAAGGGGGCAGTTCTTC
NA,TRBJ1-3,TRBD1,15,TRBV6-5,CATRPTGRGGNTIYF,TGTGCCACCCGACCGACAGGGAGAGGTGGAAACACCATATATTTT
NA,TRBJ2-6,TRBD1,18,TRBV9,CASSPTGTGGSGANVLTF,TGTGCCAGCAGCCCTACCGGGACAGGGGGCTCTGGGGCCAACGTCCTGACTTTC
NA,TRBJ2-1,TRBD2,15,TRBV7-2,CASTSVSGRDNEQFF,TGTGCCAGCACCTCAGTTAGCGGGAGGGACAATGAGCAGTTCTTC
NA,TRBJ2-5,NA,17,TRBV19,CASSISRSSDAQETQYF,TGTGCCAGTAGTATCAGCCGGAGTAGCGATGCCCAAGAGACCCAGTACTTC
NA,TRBJ2-7,TRBD1,13,TRBV6-5,CAKQGEIGHEQYF,TGTGCCAAACAGGGGGAGATCGGCCACGAGCAGTACTTC
NA,TRBJ2-3,NA,14,TRBV28,CASRMESGTDTQYF,TGTGCCAGCAGGATGGAGTCAGGCACAGATACGCAGTATTTT
few,TRBJ2-7,NA,10,TRBV20-1,CSARRIEQYF,TGCAGTGCCCGGCGGATCGAGCAGTACTTC
NA,TRBJ2-7,TRBD1,17,TRBV5-6,CASSLRDRGSYFYEQYF,TGTGCCAGCAGCTTAAGGGACAGGGGTTCTTATTTCTACGAGCAGTACTTC
NA,TRBJ2-7,TRBD1,13,TRBV5-4,CASSMDRGYEQYF,TGTGCCAGCAGCATGGACAGGGGCTACGAGCAGTACTTC
NA,TRBJ1-2,TRBD1,16,TRBV6-6,CASSYVREGGYYGYTF,TGTGCCAGCAGTTACGTTAGGGAAGGGGGCTACTATGGCTACACCTTC
NA,TRBJ2-7,NA,15,TRBV27,CASSLGSRNSYEQYF,TGTGCCAGCAGTTTAGGTAGCAGAAACTCCTACGAGCAGTACTTC
NA,TRBJ2-7,NA,13,TRBV28,CASKGQRNYEQYF,TGTGCCAGTAAGGGGCAGAGGAACTACGAGCAGTACTTC
NA,TRBJ1-2,NA,15,TRBV5-6,CASSLSLGVTYGYTF,TGTGCCAGCAGCTTGTCCTTAGGGGTTACTTATGGCTACACCTTC
NA,TRBJ2-3,NA,17,TRBV11-2,CASSLGGSGTLPDTQYF,TGTGCCAGCAGCTTAGGGGGTAGCGGTACGCTCCCAGATACGCAGTATTTT
NA,TRBJ1-4,NA,10,TRBV6-5,CASSYPKLFF,TGTGCCAGCAGTTACCCGAAACTGTTTTTT
once,TRBJ1-1,NA,14,TRBV7-8,CASSLMSMNTEAFF,TGTGCCAGCAGCTTGATGAGTATGAACACTGAAGCTTTCTTT
NA,TRBJ2-7,TRBD1,18,TRBV15,CATSRALDRGPNFYEQYF,TGTGCCACCAGCAGAGCTCTCGACAGGGGGCCAAACTTCTACGAGCAGTACTTC
NA,TRBJ2-5,NA,16,TRBV9,CASSVEAGVNQETQYF,TGTGCCAGCAGCGTAGAGGCAGGGGTGAACCAAGAGACCCAGTACTTC
NA,TRBJ2-7,NA,16,TRBV11-2,CASSLDLTGTSYEQYF,TGTGCCAGCAGCTTAGACCTTACAGGGACCTCCTACGAGCAGTACTTC
NA,TRBJ1-2,NA,15,TRBV30,CAWSVLQGISYGYTF,TGTGCCTGGAGTGTACTTCAGGGGATCTCCTATGGCTACACCTTC
NA,TRBJ2-2,TRBD2,16,TRBV2,CASRGTSGRGNGELFF,TGTGCCAGCAGAGGGACTAGCGGGAGAGGTAACGGGGAGCTGTTTTTT
once,TRBJ1-4,TRBD1,22,TRBV4-3,CASSQEVGHRGRIWNANEKLFF,TGCGCCAGCAGCCAAGAAGTAGGCCACAGGGGGCGGATTTGGAACGCTAATGAAAAACTGTTTTTT
NA,TRBJ2-7,TRBD2,14,TRBV6-6,CASSRLAGNYEQYF,TGTGCCAGCAGTCGACTAGCGGGAAACTACGAGCAGTACTTC
once,TRBJ2-7,NA,16,TRBV28,CASSLIYGGTAYEQYF,TGTGCCAGCAGTCTTATTTATGGCGGGACGGCCTACGAGCAGTACTTC
NA,TRBJ2-5,NA,17,TRBV11-2,CASSWEWDLLDGETQYF,TGTGCCAGCAGCTGGGAGTGGGATCTACTGGATGGAGAGACCCAGTACTTC
NA,TRBJ1-2,NA,14,TRBV27,CASREDSLNYGYTF,TGTGCCAGCAGGGAAGACAGCCTGAACTATGGCTACACCTTC
NA,TRBJ1-4,NA,16,TRBV4-3,CASSPQGDATNEKLFF,TGCGCCAGCAGCCCCCAGGGCGACGCAACTAATGAAAAACTGTTTTTT
few,TRBJ2-1,TRBD2,15,TRBV2,CASRPTSGPYNEQFF,TGTGCCAGCAGACCGACTAGCGGACCCTACAATGAGCAGTTCTTC
NA,TRBJ1-1,NA,14,TRBV25-1,CASSGTDMNTEAFF,TGTGCCAGCAGTGGGACAGACATGAACACTGAAGCTTTCTTT
NA,TRBJ2-1,TRBD1,18,TRBV11-3,CASSLVWDRGWGYNEQFF,TGTGCCAGCAGCTTAGTTTGGGACAGGGGATGGGGGTACAATGAGCAGTTCTTC
once,TRBJ2-1,NA,15,TRBV5-4,CASSPPSGRVNEQFF,TGTGCCAGCAGCCCCCCCTCGGGCAGGGTCAATGAGCAGTTCTTC
few,TRBJ1-3,NA,17,TRBV19,CASRRGKGARSGNTIYF,TGTGCCAGTAGACGAGGTAAAGGGGCGAGGTCTGGAAACACCATATATTTT
NA,TRBJ2-7,NA,13,TRBV14,CASSQLRVEEQYF,TGTGCCAGCAGCCAACTCCGGGTCGAGGAGCAGTACTTC
NA,TRBJ2-7,NA,12,TRBV4-1,CASSQEGGEQYF,TGCGCCAGCAGCCAAGAAGGCGGGGAGCAGTACTTC
NA,TRBJ2-3,TRBD2,19,TRBV15,CATSRDNLRTSGRADTQYF,TGTGCCACCAGCAGAGATAACCTCCGGACTAGCGGGAGGGCAGATACGCAGTATTTT
NA,TRBJ2-2,TRBD2,19,TRBV9,CASSPRVVAGEGNTGELFF,TGTGCCAGCAGCCCTCGGGTGGTAGCGGGAGAGGGAAACACCGGGGAGCTGTTTTTT
NA,TRBJ2-7,NA,12,TRBV29-1,CSVEGRGHEQYF,TGCAGCGTTGAAGGCAGGGGCCACGAGCAGTACTTC
NA,TRBJ1-1,TRBD1,16,TRBV9,CASSLLSGTGNTEAFF,TGTGCCAGCAGCCTACTATCGGGGACAGGGAACACTGAAGCTTTCTTT
NA,TRBJ1-3,TRBD1,17,TRBV7-2,CASSLPDRGSSGNTIYF,TGTGCCAGCAGCCTACCGGACAGGGGGTCCTCTGGAAACACCATATATTTT
NA,TRBJ2-3,TRBD1,16,TRBV5-1,CASSLVGTENTDTQYF,TGCGCCAGCAGCTTGGTCGGGACAGAAAACACAGATACGCAGTATTTT
NA,TRBJ2-1,TRBD1,18,TRBV19,CASSGTGGRPCSYNEQFF,TGTGCCAGTAGTGGGACAGGGGGTCGCCCATGCTCCTACAATGAGCAGTTCTTC
NA,TRBJ2-7,TRBD2,17,TRBV15,CATSRASGTSRPYEQYF,TGTGCCACCAGCAGAGCTTCCGGGACTAGCCGTCCCTACGAGCAGTACTTC
NA,TRBJ2-1,NA,12,TRBV6-4,CASSDLNNEQFF,TGTGCCAGCAGTGATTTAAACAATGAGCAGTTCTTC